A single sample gave rise to the 12 T cell receptor beta chains below, sequenced in a study of cytomegalovirus exposure and HLA in healthy donors. The PCR used 60 Vbeta and 13 Jbeta primers. Produced via immunoSEQ multiplex PCR; TCRdb's table is partial and in-frame only. The data contain about 140,000 clones, approximately 80% of them singletons. The sequencing sample was made of PBMCs. The source is a woman in her thirties or forties in good health and CMV-seronegative.

About this clone itself: Other DNA sequences in this specimen translate into the identical CDR3. V is TRBV6-5 and J is TRBJ2-3, with 8 bases fitting TRBD2. This CDR3 spans 14 amino acids. Germline lookup yields CDR1 MNHEY and CDR2 SVGAGI. With V trimmed by 6 bases and J by 4 bases, 6 bases remained unmatched. The CDR3 coding sequence is TGTGCCAGCAGCCGCGGACTAGCATCAGATACGCAGTATTTT. It is translated as CASSRGLASDTQYF.

The J gene is TRBJ1-3, the V gene TRBV5-5; 9 bases align to TRBD1. Germline V gene sequence: CDR1 SGHKS, CDR2 YYEKEE (reference sequence). The CDR3 contains 18 residues. The V and J ends lost 0 bases and 0 bases, in that order; junction bases with no gene match: 7. The CDR3 loop is CASSLAGTGPFSGNTIYF. The CDR3 nucleotides read TGTGCCAGCAGCTTGGCGGGGACAGGGCCCTTCTCTGGAAACACCATATATTTT. The entire variable domain, with the rest obtained from reference TRBV5-5 and TRBJ1-3, is as follows: DAGVTQSPTHLIKTRGQQVTLRCSPISGHKSVSWYQQVLGQGPQFIFQYYEKEERGRGNFPDRFSARQFPNYSSELNVNALLLGDSALYLCASSLAGTGPFSGNTIYFGEGSWLTVV.

In this sample, this clone turned up once. The chain uses TRBV5-4 and TRBJ1-2; a possible D gene is TRBD1 (5 bases). With 0 bases removed from V and 1 base from J, the gap between germline ends came to 13 bases. Per the germline V gene, CDR1 is SGHNT and CDR2 is YYREEE (reference sequence). The CDR3 loop spans 16 amino acids. DNA for the CDR3: TGTGCCAGCAGCTTGGTTGCGGGGAGGGGTAACTATGGCTACACCTTC. Translated, it gives CASSLVAGRGNYGYTF. The full variable domain, completed using reference TRBV5-4 and TRBJ1-2, is ETGVTQSPTHLIKTRGQQVTLRCSSQSGHNTVSWYQQALGQGPQFIFQYYREEENGRGNFPPRFSGLQFPNYSSELNVNALELDDSALYLCASSLVAGRGNYGYTFGSGTRLTVV.

V is TRBV4-3 and J is TRBJ1-6, with TRBD1 as a possible D gene (6 bases). The V and J ends lost 4 bases and 2 bases respectively, with 9 bases between them. This CDR3 has 15 residues. CDR1 and CDR2 from the germline V gene are LGHNA and YSLEER. For the CDR3, the DNA is TGCGCCAGCAGCCTTAACAGGGCCTATAATTCACCCCTCCACTTT. This sequence encodes CASSLNRAYNSPLHF.

The V gene is TRBV6-5, the J gene TRBJ1-1; no clear D. CDR1 and CDR2 from the germline V gene are MNHEY and SVGAGI. The CDR3 covers 12 residues. V gave up 5 bases and J gave up 9 bases, with 13 bases separating them. CDR3 protein: CASSAGGVKAFF. The CDR3 DNA reads as TGTGCCAGCAGTGCCGGAGGAGTAAAAGCTTTCTTT.

The chain combines TRBV19 with TRBJ1-5, with 8 bases that match TRBD1. The CDR3 contains 15 residues. V was pared by 6 bases and J by 1 base, with 5 bases of the junction left unmatched. CDR1 and CDR2 (germline): LNHDA, SQIVND (reference sequence). CDR3 region: CASSTTGASNQPQHF. The CDR3 region has the DNA TGTGCCAGTAGCACGACAGGGGCCAGCAATCAGCCCCAGCATTTT.

The chain has TRBV15 and TRBJ1-1; 7 nucleotides line up with TRBD1. V lost 0 bases, J lost 5 bases, and 9 bases stayed unmatched. The CDR3 has 16 residues. Germline CDR1 is LNHNV and CDR2 is YYDKDF (reference sequence). Here the CDR3 reads CATSRDRGRGATEAFF. CDR3 DNA: TGTGCCACCAGCAGAGATCGCGGCAGGGGGGCGACTGAAGCTTTCTTT. The whole variable domain, filled in from reference TRBV15 and TRBJ1-1, reads DAMVIQNPRYQVTQFGKPVTLSCSQTLNHNVMYWYQQKSSQAPKLLFHYYDKDFNNEADTPDNFQSRRPNTSFCFLDIRSPGLGDTAMYLCATSRDRGRGATEAFFGQGTRLTVV.

The chain is built from TRBV10-3 and TRBJ1-3; possible D gene TRBD1, 5 bases. CDR1 is ENHRY and CDR2 is SYGVKD in the germline V gene. Between the trimmed V and J ends, which lost 0 bases and 4 bases, there was a span of 13 bases. CDR3 size: 16 residues. In DNA form, the CDR3 reads TGTGCCATCAGTGAGTCTACGGGGACTGGCGGAAACACCATATATTTT. Encoded protein: CAISESTGTGGNTIYF.

The chain couples TRBV27 to TRBJ1-2, with TRBD1 identical over 8 bases. The CDR3 extends over 14 amino acids. After removal of 6 bases from V and 0 bases from J, the junction contained 3 bases not matched to a gene. CDR1 is MNHEY, CDR2 SMNVEV, per germline (reference sequence). CDR3 amino acids: CASRGQAANYGYTF. CDR3 in DNA: TGTGCCAGCAGGGGACAGGCAGCTAACTATGGCTACACCTTC.

The chain has TRBV6-5 and TRBJ2-7, with 8 nucleotides matching TRBD1. This CDR3 spans 13 amino acids. The germline V gene encodes CDR1 MNHEY and CDR2 SVGAGI. Unmatched junction bases numbered 1, after V lost 6 bases and J lost 0 bases. Written as DNA, the CDR3 is TGTGCCAGCAGCAGGGGGCGCTCCTACGAGCAGTACTTC. Residues: CASSRGRSYEQYF.

CDR3 amino acids: CASKKLDRTDTQYF. CDR3 DNA sequence: TGTGCCAGCAAAAAATTAGATCGGACAGATACGCAGTATTTT. The rearrangement links TRBV2 to TRBJ2-3; no firm D call. CDR1 and CDR2 (germline): SNHLY, FYNNEI. The CDR3 has 14 residues. V was clipped by 7 bases and J by 3 bases, with 14 bases between them.

A few counts support this clone. The V call is TRBV10-1, the J call TRBJ2-7; no definite D call. V dropped 0 bases and J dropped 3 bases, with 9 bases sitting between them. The CDR3 contains 14 residues. Germline V gene data show CDR1 as WNHNN and CDR2 as SYGVQD (reference sequence). CDR3 nucleotide sequence: TGCGCCAGCAGTGAGTCCACAGCCCGCTACGAGCAGTACTTC. Protein sequence: CASSESTARYEQYF.